The clone carrying this T cell receptor (beta chain) was counted a few times. Its target is unknown. The sample comes from a study of lymphopenia after photon versus proton radiotherapy. Overall study findings and caveats: In patients who died, overall survival fell as post-nadir TCR diversity dropped more. Photon-treated patients lost naive T cells and TCR diversity; proton-treated stayed stable. Authors raise, but do not show, better survival with proton therapy.

V was trimmed by 5 bases and J by 9 bases, leaving 2 bases between them. CDR1 and CDR2 from the germline V gene are SGHRS and YFSETQ. CDR3 length equals 8 residues. The protocol was immunoSEQ multiplex PCR, while the TCRdb copy is restricted to in-frame clones and leaves out a portion. The data contain around 28,000 clones, 81% of them singletons. J is TRBJ1-2 and V is TRBV5-1; D remains ambiguous. The source is a man aged 45-65 years with gastric cancer. Specimen: peripheral blood, collected from a patient treated with photon-based radiotherapy. The CDR3 here is CASRCYTF. The CDR3 nucleotides read TGCGCCAGCAGGTGCTACACCTTC.